This T cell receptor beta chain was obtained from a study of CD8 T cells in Susac syndrome. About the study: Among sequenced Susac syndrome patients, over five had active disease and roughly eight were in remission.

Random hexamers served to reverse transcribe roughly 0.5 to 1 ug RNA. The authors amplified TCR beta CDR3 across 54 Vbeta and 13 Jbeta using immunoSEQ multiplex PCR. TCRdb reprocessed the immunoSEQ multiplex PCR reads with MiXCR, giving one entry per CDR3 protein. The table shows 85,000 to 120,000 distinct CDR3 sequences, with approximately 94% occurring only once. Sequencing of TCR beta drew on CD8+ and CD4+ T cells from blood. Negative isolation yielded CD8+ and CD4+ T cells; FACS enriched TEMRA cells. The germline V gene has CDR1 LNHNV and CDR2 YYDKDF (reference sequence). CDR3 size: 12 residues. V dropped 3 bases and J dropped 5 bases, with 5 bases sitting between them.

The sample taken for sequencing was CD8+ T cells from PBMCs. The TCR was taken from a human donor with Susac syndrome. The gene calls are TRBV15 and TRBJ2-1; no clear D. The CDR3 sequence is CATSRNHNEQFF. For the CDR3, the DNA is TGTGCCACCAGCAGGAATCACAATGAGCAGTTCTTC.